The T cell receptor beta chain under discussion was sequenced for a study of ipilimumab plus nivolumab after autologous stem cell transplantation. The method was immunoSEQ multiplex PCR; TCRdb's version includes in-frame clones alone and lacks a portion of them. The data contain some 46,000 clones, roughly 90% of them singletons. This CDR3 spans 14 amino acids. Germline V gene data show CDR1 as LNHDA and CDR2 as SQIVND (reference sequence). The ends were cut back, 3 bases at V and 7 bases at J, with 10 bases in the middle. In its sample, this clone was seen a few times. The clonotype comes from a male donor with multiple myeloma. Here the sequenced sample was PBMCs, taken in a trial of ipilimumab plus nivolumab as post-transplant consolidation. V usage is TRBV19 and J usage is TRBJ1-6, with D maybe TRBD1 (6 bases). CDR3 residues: CASSILTGNSPLHF. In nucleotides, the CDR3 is TGTGCCAGTAGTATCTTAACAGGGAATTCACCCCTCCACTTT.